This is a list of T cell receptor beta chains from one sample in a study of molecular identifiers for immune sequencing clone quantification. TCRdb re-analysed the PCR reads in MiXCR, keeping a single row per CDR3 protein. The sample holds over 600,000 distinct CDR3 sequences, roughly 21% seen once. Sequences were obtained from naive CD8+ T cells from blood, with Jurkat cell RNA spiked in. These receptors originate from a human donor in good health. Some libraries in this study had Jurkat cell RNA spiked in. Each CDR3 is given with its conserved first and last residue. Fields, in order: V gene, clone size, J gene, D gene, CDR3 protein, CDR3 DNA. D genes are given only for firm matches. Not every row has a clone size; where given, it reads once, few, many or a size class.

v_gene: TRBV6-1
abundance: -
j_gene: TRBJ2-1
d_gene: -
CDR3aa: CASSSSRSSYNEQFF
CDR3nt: TGTGCCAGCTCGTCCTCCCGGAGCTCCTACAATGAGCAGTTCTTC

v_gene: TRBV6-5
abundance: few
j_gene: TRBJ1-1
d_gene: -
CDR3aa: CASTFSSSSGTEAFF
CDR3nt: TGTGCCAGCACATTCTCCTCGTCATCGGGCACTGAAGCTTTCTTT

v_gene: TRBV5-6
abundance: few
j_gene: TRBJ1-1
d_gene: TRBD1
CDR3aa: CASSGGQQNTEAFF
CDR3nt: TGTGCCAGCAGCGGGGGACAGCAGAACACTGAAGCTTTCTTT

v_gene: TRBV27
abundance: many
j_gene: TRBJ2-3
d_gene: TRBD2
CDR3aa: CASSESLAGTTDTQYF
CDR3nt: TGTGCCAGCAGTGAAAGTTTAGCGGGGACCACAGATACGCAGTATTTT

v_gene: TRBV27
abundance: few
j_gene: TRBJ1-3
d_gene: TRBD1
CDR3aa: CASSLSQGNSDTIYF
CDR3nt: TGTGCCAGCAGTTTATCACAGGGGAATTCGGACACCATATATTTT

v_gene: TRBV30
abundance: many
j_gene: TRBJ2-7
d_gene: -
CDR3aa: CASKGQGGQYF
CDR3nt: TGTGCCTCCAAAGGGCAGGGAGGGCAGTACTTC

v_gene: TRBV5-1
abundance: many
j_gene: TRBJ1-1
d_gene: -
CDR3aa: CASSSRLDGQNTEAFF
CDR3nt: TGCGCCAGCAGCTCACGCCTGGACGGCCAGAACACTGAAGCTTTCTTT

v_gene: TRBV3-1
abundance: many
j_gene: TRBJ2-3
d_gene: TRBD2
CDR3aa: CASSDPAGSTDTQYF
CDR3nt: TGTGCCAGCAGCGACCCAGCGGGGTCCACAGATACGCAGTATTTT

v_gene: TRBV9
abundance: many
j_gene: TRBJ2-2
d_gene: TRBD2
CDR3aa: CASSVALAGDTGELFF
CDR3nt: TGTGCCAGCAGCGTAGCACTAGCGGGTGACACCGGGGAGCTGTTTTTT

v_gene: TRBV5-4
abundance: -
j_gene: TRBJ2-2
d_gene: -
CDR3aa: CASSAGLTTNTGELFF
CDR3nt: TGTGCCAGCAGCGCGGGACTGACTACGAACACCGGGGAGCTGTTTTTT

v_gene: TRBV19
abundance: -
j_gene: TRBJ2-3
d_gene: TRBD1
CDR3aa: CASSIQGVADTQYF
CDR3nt: TGTGCCAGTAGTATACAGGGGGTAGCAGATACGCAGTATTTT

v_gene: TRBV20-1
abundance: -
j_gene: TRBJ2-7
d_gene: -
CDR3aa: CSARDTANNYEQHF
CDR3nt: TGCAGTGCTAGAGATACGGCCAACAACTACGAGCAGCACTTC

v_gene: TRBV4-3
abundance: many
j_gene: TRBJ1-1
d_gene: TRBD1
CDR3aa: CASSQETGFGTEAFF
CDR3nt: TGCGCCAGCAGCCAAGAGACAGGGTTTGGCACTGAAGCTTTCTTT

v_gene: TRBV29-1
abundance: many
j_gene: TRBJ2-7
d_gene: -
CDR3aa: CSVEVGMGTDEQYF
CDR3nt: TGCAGCGTTGAAGTTGGAATGGGGACTGACGAGCAGTACTTC

v_gene: TRBV11-2
abundance: many
j_gene: TRBJ2-3
d_gene: -
CDR3aa: CASSSHTDTQYF
CDR3nt: TGTGCCAGCAGCTCCCACACAGATACGCAGTATTTT

v_gene: TRBV3-1
abundance: many
j_gene: TRBJ2-2
d_gene: TRBD2
CDR3aa: CASSQPTSGKGNTGELFF
CDR3nt: TGTGCCAGCAGCCAGCCAACTAGCGGGAAGGGGAACACCGGGGAGCTGTTTTTT

v_gene: TRBV7-2
abundance: -
j_gene: TRBJ2-1
d_gene: -
CDR3aa: CASRTDLSSHNEQFF
CDR3nt: TGTGCCAGCAGGACGGACTTGAGCTCCCACAATGAGCAGTTCTTC

v_gene: TRBV10-2
abundance: many
j_gene: TRBJ1-5
d_gene: TRBD1
CDR3aa: CASSEHRGAQPQHF
CDR3nt: TGCGCCAGCAGTGAGCACAGGGGAGCCCAGCCCCAGCATTTT

v_gene: TRBV20-1
abundance: many
j_gene: TRBJ2-3
d_gene: -
CDR3aa: CSARGHRGSVAQYF
CDR3nt: TGCAGTGCTAGAGGACACCGGGGTTCAGTCGCGCAGTATTTT

v_gene: TRBV28
abundance: many
j_gene: TRBJ2-7
d_gene: TRBD1
CDR3aa: CASTLTGTGQREQYF
CDR3nt: TGTGCCAGCACCCTCACCGGGACAGGGCAACGCGAGCAGTACTTC

v_gene: TRBV9
abundance: many
j_gene: TRBJ2-2
d_gene: -
CDR3aa: CASSAAGELFF
CDR3nt: TGTGCCAGCAGCGCAGCCGGGGAGCTGTTTTTT

v_gene: TRBV7-9
abundance: many
j_gene: TRBJ1-3
d_gene: -
CDR3aa: CASSSPTPGLSGNTIYF
CDR3nt: TGTGCCAGCAGCTCGCCGACTCCAGGGCTCTCTGGAAACACCATATATTTT

v_gene: TRBV7-9
abundance: -
j_gene: TRBJ2-1
d_gene: TRBD2
CDR3aa: CASSLGASGHYNEQFF
CDR3nt: TGTGCCAGCAGCTTAGGTGCTAGCGGTCACTACAATGAGCAGTTCTTC

v_gene: TRBV27
abundance: -
j_gene: TRBJ1-1
d_gene: TRBD1
CDR3aa: CASSLGQGTVASF
CDR3nt: TGTGCCAGCAGTTTGGGACAGGGCACTGTAGCTTCCTTT

v_gene: TRBV20-1
abundance: -
j_gene: TRBJ2-7
d_gene: TRBD2
CDR3aa: CSASSREEGYEQYF
CDR3nt: TGCAGTGCTAGTAGTCGGGAGGAGGGATACGAGCAGTACTTC

v_gene: TRBV29-1
abundance: many
j_gene: TRBJ1-1
d_gene: TRBD1
CDR3aa: CSVTGAMNTEAFF
CDR3nt: TGCAGCGTCACAGGGGCGATGAACACTGAAGCTTTCTTT

v_gene: TRBV20-1
abundance: many
j_gene: TRBJ1-1
d_gene: TRBD1
CDR3aa: CSAEGQGGTEAFF
CDR3nt: TGCAGTGCTGAGGGACAGGGGGGCACTGAAGCTTTCTTT

v_gene: TRBV4-3
abundance: many
j_gene: TRBJ2-2
d_gene: TRBD1
CDR3aa: CASRWTGGNTGELFF
CDR3nt: TGCGCCAGCAGGTGGACAGGGGGGAACACCGGGGAGCTGTTTTTT

v_gene: TRBV20-1
abundance: few
j_gene: TRBJ1-1
d_gene: TRBD1
CDR3aa: CSARDSSGGYLNTEAFF
CDR3nt: TGCAGTGCTAGAGATAGTTCAGGGGGCTACTTGAACACTGAAGCTTTCTTT

v_gene: TRBV25-1
abundance: -
j_gene: TRBJ1-1
d_gene: -
CDR3aa: CASTSGQEAFF
CDR3nt: TGTGCCAGCACATCTGGGCAAGAAGCTTTCTTT

v_gene: TRBV7-9
abundance: -
j_gene: TRBJ2-5
d_gene: TRBD2
CDR3aa: CASSSLDSGTETQYF
CDR3nt: TGTGCCAGCAGCTCCCTGGATAGCGGGACAGAGACCCAGTACTTC

v_gene: TRBV30
abundance: -
j_gene: TRBJ1-4
d_gene: -
CDR3aa: CAWTTVATNEKLFF
CDR3nt: TGTGCCTGGACGACAGTTGCAACTAATGAAAAACTGTTTTTT

v_gene: TRBV19
abundance: -
j_gene: TRBJ1-1
d_gene: TRBD1
CDR3aa: CATRQGNTEAFF
CDR3nt: TGTGCCACCCGACAGGGGAACACTGAAGCTTTCTTT

v_gene: TRBV20-1
abundance: many
j_gene: TRBJ2-3
d_gene: TRBD2
CDR3aa: CSAPLAETSGATDTQYF
CDR3nt: TGCAGTGCTCCCCTCGCCGAGACTAGCGGGGCGACAGATACGCAGTATTTT

v_gene: TRBV7-2
abundance: many
j_gene: TRBJ2-7
d_gene: TRBD1
CDR3aa: CASSTNTGVKIYEQYF
CDR3nt: TGTGCCAGCAGCACCAACACAGGGGTAAAGATATACGAGCAGTACTTC

v_gene: TRBV28
abundance: -
j_gene: TRBJ2-7
d_gene: -
CDR3aa: CASTPHGRNAAEQYF
CDR3nt: TGTGCCAGCACCCCCCATGGCAGGAACGCCGCTGAGCAGTACTTC

v_gene: TRBV6-1
abundance: many
j_gene: TRBJ2-7
d_gene: -
CDR3aa: CASSEAWDGYSYEQYF
CDR3nt: TGTGCCAGCAGTGAAGCGTGGGACGGCTACTCCTACGAGCAGTACTTC

v_gene: TRBV19
abundance: -
j_gene: TRBJ1-5
d_gene: -
CDR3aa: CASMGGSQPQHF
CDR3nt: TGTGCCAGTATGGGGGGTAGCCAGCCCCAGCATTTT

v_gene: TRBV6-5
abundance: many
j_gene: TRBJ2-1
d_gene: -
CDR3aa: CASSNLYNEQFF
CDR3nt: TGTGCCAGCAGTAACCTCTACAATGAGCAGTTCTTC

v_gene: TRBV28
abundance: few
j_gene: TRBJ2-2
d_gene: TRBD2
CDR3aa: CASGSRLAGNTGELFF
CDR3nt: TGTGCCAGCGGTTCCCGACTAGCGGGCAACACCGGGGAGCTGTTTTTT

v_gene: TRBV4-1
abundance: -
j_gene: TRBJ2-3
d_gene: -
CDR3aa: CASSGVVRGSTDTQYF
CDR3nt: TGCGCCAGCAGTGGTGTGGTTCGCGGCAGCACAGATACGCAGTATTTT

v_gene: TRBV2
abundance: few
j_gene: TRBJ2-7
d_gene: -
CDR3aa: CASLRVSSSYEQYF
CDR3nt: TGTGCCAGTCTCAGGGTTTCGAGCTCCTACGAGCAGTACTTC

v_gene: TRBV7-9
abundance: many
j_gene: TRBJ2-1
d_gene: -
CDR3aa: CASSNRERAHEQFF
CDR3nt: TGTGCCAGCAGCAACCGGGAACGCGCCCATGAGCAGTTCTTC

v_gene: TRBV7-6
abundance: many
j_gene: TRBJ2-3
d_gene: TRBD1
CDR3aa: CASSLTGGHTDTQYF
CDR3nt: TGTGCCAGCAGCTTAACAGGGGGCCACACAGATACGCAGTATTTT

v_gene: TRBV4-1
abundance: many
j_gene: TRBJ1-5
d_gene: -
CDR3aa: CASSPREAGNQPQHF
CDR3nt: TGCGCCAGCAGCCCCCGGGAGGCCGGCAATCAGCCCCAGCATTTT

v_gene: TRBV28
abundance: many
j_gene: TRBJ2-7
d_gene: -
CDR3aa: CASALSSYEQYF
CDR3nt: TGTGCCTCGGCACTTTCATCCTACGAGCAGTACTTC

v_gene: TRBV12-3/TRBV12-4
abundance: -
j_gene: TRBJ1-1
d_gene: -
CDR3aa: CASRRGGTDAFF
CDR3nt: TGTGCCAGCAGGCGCGGAGGCACTGATGCTTTCTTT

v_gene: TRBV7-9
abundance: many
j_gene: TRBJ2-3
d_gene: TRBD2
CDR3aa: CASSLAVGTSGRPTDTQYF
CDR3nt: TGTGCCAGCAGCTTAGCGGTGGGGACTAGCGGGAGGCCCACAGATACGCAGTATTTT

v_gene: TRBV6-2/TRBV6-3
abundance: -
j_gene: TRBJ2-1
d_gene: -
CDR3aa: CASYEGDRDTSGNEQFF
CDR3nt: TGTGCCAGCTATGAGGGGGACCGGGACACCTCGGGTAATGAGCAGTTCTTC

v_gene: TRBV19
abundance: few
j_gene: TRBJ1-5
d_gene: -
CDR3aa: CASSTWVTQNQPQHF
CDR3nt: TGTGCCAGTAGTACCTGGGTCACCCAGAATCAGCCCCAGCATTTT

v_gene: TRBV4-3
abundance: many
j_gene: TRBJ2-7
d_gene: -
CDR3aa: CASSQESGAYEQYF
CDR3nt: TGCGCCAGCAGCCAAGAAAGCGGAGCCTACGAGCAGTACTTC

v_gene: TRBV10-3
abundance: -
j_gene: TRBJ1-5
d_gene: TRBD1
CDR3aa: CAISESGQVGNQPQHF
CDR3nt: TGTGCCATCAGTGAGTCGGGACAGGTTGGCAATCAGCCCCAGCATTTT